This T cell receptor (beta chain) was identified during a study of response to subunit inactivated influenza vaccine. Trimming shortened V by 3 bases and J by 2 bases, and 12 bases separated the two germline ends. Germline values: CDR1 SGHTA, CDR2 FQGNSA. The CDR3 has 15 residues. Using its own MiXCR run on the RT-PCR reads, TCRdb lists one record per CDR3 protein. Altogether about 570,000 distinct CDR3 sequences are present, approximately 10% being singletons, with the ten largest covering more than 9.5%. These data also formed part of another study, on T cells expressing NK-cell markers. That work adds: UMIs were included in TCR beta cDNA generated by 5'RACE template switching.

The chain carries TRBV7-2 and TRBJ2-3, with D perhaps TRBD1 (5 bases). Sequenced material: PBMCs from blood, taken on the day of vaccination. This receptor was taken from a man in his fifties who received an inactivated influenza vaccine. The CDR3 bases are TGTGCCAGCAGCTTCCGACAGCCGAACACAGATACGCAGTATTTT. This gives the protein CASSFRQPNTDTQYF.